The next 23 T cell receptor beta chains were all read from a single sample in a study of patients and donors after allogeneic stem cell transplantation (TCRdb year 2020). Library preparation employed RT-PCR. The data were produced on a NextSeq 550. The public reads were reprocessed in TCRdb via fastp at Q25 and MiXCR, keeping in-frame beta chains. Each record represents a unique CDR3 protein, reported with the most common genes and DNA among its rows. The sample table contains approximately 410,000 distinct CDR3 sequences; only one count was recorded for 16% of them. Roughly 7.2% of the sample is in the top ten clones. Sequencing input: blood, either unsorted or a sorted T cell fraction (not recorded which). The receptors come from a human donor who was either an allogeneic HSCT recipient or a stem cell or donor lymphocyte infusion donor (not recorded which). It is not recorded whose cells these are; they may come from a transplant donor.

There are a few counts of this clonotype. This sequence joins TRBV12-3 or TRBV12-4 and TRBJ1-1; D is ambiguous. This CDR3 has 15 amino acids. Trimming removed 7 bases at V and 3 bases at J, with 18 bases between. The CDR3: CASTLLGLGYTEAFF. The CDR3 bases are TGTGCCAGCACCCTCCTTGGTCTGGGTTACACTGAAGCTTTCTTT.

This clonotype was picked up a small number of times. This chain links TRBV9 with TRBJ2-5, with D possibly being TRBD1 or TRBD2 (6 bases each). With 3 bases removed from V and 1 base from J, the gap between germline ends came to 19 bases. The CDR3 totals 17 residues. Per germline, CDR1 SGDLS and CDR2 YYNGEE. The DNA of the CDR3 is TGTGCCAGCAGCGGGCCAAACAGGGAGGCATCCCAAGAGACCCAGTACTTC. Encoded protein: CASSGPNREASQETQYF.

The chain employs TRBV2 and TRBJ2-5, with unresolved D. The CDR3 is 12 residues long. Germline V gives CDR1 SNHLY, CDR2 FYNNEI. Trimming took off 6 bases at V and 4 bases at J, with 9 bases between the two ends. CDR3 protein: CASSRTLETQYF. DNA of the CDR3: TGTGCCAGCAGCAGGACCCTAGAGACCCAGTACTTC.

This clonotype was picked up a small number of times. This chain joins TRBV19 and TRBJ2-1; TRBD2 matches at 12 bases. The CDR3 contains 16 residues. Germline lookup yields CDR1 LNHDA and CDR2 SQIVND (reference sequence). The trim removed 3 bases at V and 2 bases at J, leaving 2 bases unmatched. The CDR3 loop is CASSITSGRTYNEQFF. In nucleotides, the CDR3 is TGTGCCAGTAGTATCACTAGCGGGAGGACCTACAATGAGCAGTTCTTC.

V and J are TRBV5-1 and TRBJ2-3, with 8 nucleotides matching TRBD2. The V segment lost 1 base and the J segment 1 base; nucleotides outside the gene matches: 11. CDR3 length: 18 residues. Per germline, CDR1 SGHRS and CDR2 YFSETQ. This chain's CDR3 is CASSLWSLFSGGTDTQYF. The CDR3 DNA sequence: TGCGCCAGCAGCTTGTGGTCCCTATTTAGCGGGGGCACAGATACGCAGTATTTT. Full variable domain (remainder filled in from reference TRBV5-1 and TRBJ2-3): KAGVTQTPRYLIKTRGQQVTLSCSPISGHRSVSWYQQTPGQGLQFLFEYFSETQRNKGNFPGRFSGRQFSNSRSEMNVSTLELGDSALYLCASSLWSLFSGGTDTQYFGPGTRLTVL.

V and J are TRBV7-8 and TRBJ2-3; TRBD2 matches at 11 bases. Germline CDR1 SGHVS, CDR2 FQNEAQ. V was clipped by 2 bases and J by 4 bases; unmatched bases: 5. The CDR3 has 16 residues. As DNA, the CDR3 is TGTGCCAGCAGCTTATGGATAGCGGGAGGGCCAGATACGCAGTATTTT. Protein sequence: CASSLWIAGGPDTQYF. The full variable domain, rest sourced from reference TRBV7-8 and TRBJ2-3, is GAGVSQSPRYKVAKRGQDVALRCDPISGHVSLFWYQQALGQGPEFLTYFQNEAQLDKSGLPSDRFFAERPEGSVSTLKIQRTQQEDSAVYLCASSLWIAGGPDTQYFGPGTRLTVL.

The chain combines TRBV3-1 with TRBJ1-4; 11 bases are shared with TRBD1. The CDR3 extends over 19 amino acids. Germline CDR1 and CDR2: LGHDT and YNNKEL (reference sequence). J lost 0 bases, V lost 3 bases, and 9 bases had no gene match. The CDR3 spells CASSHGQGARGATNEKLFF. DNA for the CDR3: TGTGCCAGCAGCCACGGACAGGGGGCGCGAGGAGCAACTAATGAAAAACTGTTTTTT. The variable domain in full, completed from reference TRBV3-1 and TRBJ1-4, reads DTAVSQTPKYLVTQMGNDKSIKCEQNLGHDTMYWYKQDSKKFLKIMFSYNNKELIINETVPNRFSPKSPDKAHLNLHINSLELGDSAVYFCASSHGQGARGATNEKLFFGSGTQLSVL.

A few counts support this clonotype. The chain is built from TRBV30 and TRBJ1-5; 11 bases fit TRBD1. V shed 2 bases, J shed 1 base, and the junction held 7 bases outside the gene matches. The CDR3 spans 17 residues. Germline V CDR1 and CDR2: GTSNPN, SVGIG (reference sequence). CDR3 protein: CAWSRTGGAGSNQPQHF. The DNA for the CDR3 is TGTGCCTGGAGTCGGACAGGGGGCGCCGGAAGCAATCAGCCCCAGCATTTT. Combining the CDR3 with reference TRBV30 and TRBJ1-5 gives the whole variable domain SQTIHQWPATLVQPVGSPLSLECTVEGTSNPNLYWYRQAAGRGLQLLFYSVGIGQISSEVPQNLSASRPQDRQFILSSKKLLLSDSGFYLCAWSRTGGAGSNQPQHFGDGTRLSIL.

CDR3 loop: CASSPNPGLAIKNQFF. Written as DNA, the CDR3 is TGTGCCAGCAGCCCCAATCCGGGACTAGCAATTAAAAATCAGTTCTTC. This chain joins TRBV7-3 and TRBJ2-1; 9 nucleotides match TRBD2. Trimming cost V 5 bases and J 13 bases; bases outside gene matches: 18. This CDR3 has 16 residues. Germline CDR1 is SGHTA and CDR2 is FQGTGA. Full variable domain (outside the CDR3, taken from reference TRBV7-3 and TRBJ2-1): GAGVSQTPSNKVTEKGKYVELRCDPISGHTALYWYRQSLGQGPEFLIYFQGTGAADDSGLPNDRFFAVRPEGSVSTLKIQRTERGDSAVYLCASSPNPGLAIKNQFFGPGTRLTVL.

V gene TRBV7-2 combines with J gene TRBJ2-1; 12 bases map to TRBD2. This CDR3 is 16 amino acids long. V was clipped by 6 bases and J by 9 bases; unmatched bases: 12. Per germline, CDR1 SGHTA and CDR2 FQGNSA. This chain's CDR3 is CASSSSSGGAVGEQFF. CDR3 in DNA: TGTGCCAGCAGTTCCTCTAGCGGGGGGGCTGTTGGTGAGCAGTTCTTC.

In its sample, this clonotype was seen a few times. The rearrangement links TRBV12-3 or TRBV12-4 to TRBJ2-7; possible D gene TRBD1, 6 bases. Trimming pared 4 bases from V and 4 bases from J, leaving 17 bases between. The CDR3 covers 15 residues. CDR3 nucleotide sequence: TGTGCCAGCAGTTCTCGGCTTGCAGGGGCTTACGAGCAGTACTTC. Protein sequence: CASSSRLAGAYEQYF.

The V and J genes are TRBV4-1 and TRBJ2-7, with D possibly TRBD2 on 5 matching bases. V lost 4 bases and J lost 1, with 23 bases in between. Germline loops: CDR1 MGHRA, CDR2 YSYEKL. The CDR3 consists of 18 residues. CDR3 sequence reads: CASSRSPGSRYGSYEQYF. As DNA, the CDR3 is TGCGCCAGCAGCCGAAGCCCGGGATCCCGATACGGTTCCTACGAGCAGTACTTC.

V usage is TRBV12-5 and J usage is TRBJ2-7; 10 nucleotides line up with TRBD1. With 8 bases clipped from V and 8 bases from J, the junction kept 6 bases outside the gene matches. Per the germline V gene, CDR1 is LGHNT and CDR2 is FRNRAP. This CDR3 is 12 amino acids long. The CDR3 DNA sequence: TGTGCTAGTCTGGGACAGGGGTATAAGCAGTACTTC. Protein: CASLGQGYKQYF.

This clonotype was detected a few times. The chain carries TRBV6-1 and TRBJ2-2; D unclear. V was trimmed by 5 bases and J by 5 bases, leaving 12 bases between them. Looked up from germline, CDR1 is MNHNS and CDR2 is SASEGT. CDR3 size: 14 residues. In DNA form, the CDR3 reads TGTGCCAGCAGTCCCTATACCCTAACCGGGGAGCTGTTTTTT. Its protein is CASSPYTLTGELFF.

The chain links TRBV7-2 to TRBJ1-2; 7 bases map to TRBD1. The length of the CDR3 is 14 residues. Germline trimming cut 5 bases from V and 7 bases from J; bases unmatched to any gene: 10. Per the germline V gene, CDR1 is SGHTA and CDR2 is FQGNSA. The CDR3 reads CASSRHQGEGGYTF. CDR3 DNA: TGTGCCAGCAGCCGTCATCAGGGGGAGGGTGGCTACACCTTC.

This chain joins TRBV9 and TRBJ2-2; 9 bases fit TRBD1. With 2 bases clipped from V and 4 bases from J, the junction kept 3 bases outside the gene matches. Germline CDR1 reads SGDLS; CDR2 reads YYNGEE. The CDR3 runs 15 residues. CDR3 residues: CASSVGQGSTGELFF. CDR3 sequence (DNA): TGTGCCAGCAGCGTGGGACAGGGAAGCACCGGGGAGCTGTTTTTT.

The V call is TRBV20-1, the J call TRBJ2-7, with 10 positions matching TRBD1. V gave up 6 bases and J gave up 7 bases; unmatched junction bases: 9. The CDR3 totals 13 residues. The germline V gene has CDR1 DFQATT and CDR2 SNEGSKA (reference sequence). CDR3 DNA sequence: TGCAGTGCCGGGACAGGGGAACAGTGGGAGCAGTACTTC. This translates into CSAGTGEQWEQYF.

There are a few counts of this clonotype. The V gene is TRBV4-3, the J gene TRBJ2-7; either TRBD1 or TRBD2 may supply D (7 bases each). Trimming removed 1 base at V and 4 bases at J, with 17 bases between. Germline CDR1 and CDR2: LGHNA and YSLEER. CDR3 size: 16 residues. CDR3 DNA: TGCGCCAGCAGCCAAGCGACAGGGACTAAAGGGTACGAGCAGTACTTC. Amino acids: CASSQATGTKGYEQYF.

This clonotype was recorded many times. The genes are TRBV12-3 or TRBV12-4 and TRBJ2-1; the D gene could be TRBD1 or TRBD2 (6 bases each). This CDR3 comprises 14 residues. V lost 7 bases, J lost 9 bases, and 19 bases lay in between. In DNA form, the CDR3 reads TGTGCCAGCACCCTGGGTAGGGGGGAAGGTGAGCAGTTCTTC. Translating it yields CASTLGRGEGEQFF.

This clonotype has at least ten counts. A read error may produce the germline difference seen at one junction end. The CDR3 DNA follows: TGTGCCAGCAGCCCGGGACACCCGAACACTGAAGCTTTCTTT. Protein product: CASSPGHPNTEAFF. V and J are TRBV4-1 and TRBJ1-1, with D possibly matching TRBD1 (6 bases). The germline gives CDR1 MGHRA, CDR2 YSYEKL. The CDR3 sequence is 14 residues long.

This chain links TRBV7-8 with TRBJ2-7; D may be TRBD1 (6 bases). The CDR3 covers 14 residues. The V gene's germline CDR1 is SGHVS and CDR2 FQNEAQ. V was trimmed by 3 bases and J by 7 bases, leaving 16 bases between them. CDR3: CASSFSGVLGEQYF. The DNA for the CDR3 is TGTGCCAGCAGCTTTTCAGGGGTCCTGGGGGAGCAGTACTTC.

This clonotype has a handful of counts. The rearrangement uses TRBV7-8 and TRBJ1-5, with D unclear. This CDR3 comprises 16 residues. Germline V CDR1 and CDR2: SGHVS, FQNEAQ. The germline V and J ends were trimmed by 2 bases and 0 bases, with 11 bases remaining between them. The chain's CDR3 is CASSLSRFYSNQPQHF. The CDR3 coding sequence is TGTGCCAGCAGCTTATCCAGGTTCTATAGCAATCAGCCCCAGCATTTT. The whole variable domain, filled in from reference TRBV7-8 and TRBJ1-5, reads GAGVSQSPRYKVAKRGQDVALRCDPISGHVSLFWYQQALGQGPEFLTYFQNEAQLDKSGLPSDRFFAERPEGSVSTLKIQRTQQEDSAVYLCASSLSRFYSNQPQHFGDGTRLSIL.

This clonotype was observed a single time. The V call is TRBV20-1, the J call TRBJ2-1; TRBD2 matches at 8 bases. Looked up from germline, CDR1 is DFQATT and CDR2 is SNEGSKA (reference sequence). The J segment lost 4 bases and the V segment lost 5 bases, leaving 4 bases of the junction unmatched. The CDR3 extends over 13 amino acids. The CDR3 nucleotides read TGCAGTGCTGAGGGACTAGGTTACAATGAGCAGTTCTTC. It yields the protein CSAEGLGYNEQFF.